Presented here are 8 T cell receptor beta chains from one specimen sequenced in a study of blood T cell repertoires in COVID-19. The protocol was immunoSEQ multiplex PCR, while the TCRdb copy is restricted to in-frame clones and leaves out a portion. The table lists around 120,000 clones, approximately 84% of them singletons. Material: peripheral blood. The source of these receptors is a man in his sixties or seventies with active or convalescent COVID-19.

The chain links TRBV2 to TRBJ2-3; D is ambiguous. CDR1 is SNHLY, CDR2 FYNNEI, per germline. V was clipped by 2 bases and J by 4 bases, with 7 bases between them. The CDR3 is 13 amino acids. The CDR3 loop is CASSELEADTQYF. CDR3 sequence (DNA): TGTGCCAGCAGTGAACTAGAAGCAGATACGCAGTATTTT.

The rearrangement links TRBV7-6 to TRBJ2-2; D unresolved. The V end lost 5 bases, the J end lost 1 base, and 11 bases lay between the germline ends. CDR1 SGHVS and CDR2 FNYEAQ come from the germline V gene. The CDR3 has 15 residues. CDR3 nucleotides: TGTGCCAGCAGCCCCCGTGGGCTGAACACCGGGGAGCTGTTTTTT. It is translated as CASSPRGLNTGELFF.

The chain is built from TRBV5-4 and TRBJ2-1; 12 positions match TRBD2. V shed 1 base, J shed 7 bases, and the junction held 3 bases outside the gene matches. The CDR3 loop spans 15 amino acids. In germline, CDR1 is SGHNT, CDR2 YYREEE (reference sequence). CDR3: CASSLRLAGVNEQFF. CDR3 DNA sequence: TGTGCCAGCAGCTTGCGACTAGCGGGGGTGAATGAGCAGTTCTTC.

The rearrangement links TRBV10-3 to TRBJ2-1; 8 positions agree with TRBD1. Germline V gives CDR1 ENHRY, CDR2 SYGVKD. Trimming cost V 4 bases and J 5 bases; bases outside gene matches: 7. The CDR3 spans 15 residues. CDR3 DNA sequence: TGTGCCATCAGTGGAGGACAGGGTTTGAACAATGAGCAGTTCTTC. Translation gives CAISGGQGLNNEQFF.

The chain employs TRBV12-5 and TRBJ2-5; TRBD2 agrees at 15 bases. This CDR3 spans 16 amino acids. CDR1 is LGHNT and CDR2 is FRNRAP in the germline V gene. V was clipped by 4 bases and J by 3 bases; unmatched bases: 3. The DNA of the CDR3 is TGTGCTAGTGGTTCGGGACTAGCGGGGGGCGAAGAGACCCAGTACTTC. It yields the protein CASGSGLAGGEETQYF.

This chain connects TRBV2 to TRBJ2-2; the match to TRBD1 covers 8 bases. This CDR3 has 14 amino acids. V shed 4 bases, J shed 5 bases, and the junction held 3 bases outside the gene matches. The germline gives CDR1 SNHLY, CDR2 FYNNEI. The CDR3 sequence: CASSVQGATGELFF. CDR3 DNA: TGTGCCAGCAGTGTGCAGGGGGCGACCGGGGAGCTGTTTTTT. Full variable domain (outside the CDR3, taken from reference TRBV2 and TRBJ2-2): EPEVTQTPSHQVTQMGQEVILRCVPISNHLYFYWYRQILGQKVEFLVSFYNNEISEKSEIFDDQFSVERPDGSNFTLKIRSTKLEDSAMYFCASSVQGATGELFFGEGSRLTVL.

This chain uses TRBV29-1 with TRBJ2-3; 7 bases agree with TRBD2. V was clipped by 4 bases and J by 4 bases; unmatched bases: 2. This CDR3 is built from 12 residues. Per the germline V gene, CDR1 is SQVTM and CDR2 is ANQGSEA. Here the CDR3 reads CSVVGLADTQYF. The CDR3 DNA is TGCAGCGTTGTTGGACTAGCAGATACGCAGTATTTT.

The chain couples TRBV3-1 (or the pseudogene TRBV3-2) to TRBJ1-1, with 9 bases aligning to TRBD1. This CDR3 has 13 residues. The germline CDR1 and CDR2 sequences are LGHDT and YNNKEL (reference sequence). With 4 bases clipped from V and 6 bases from J, the junction kept 3 bases outside the gene matches. The CDR3 sequence is CASSRQGGAEAFF. The CDR3, as DNA: TGTGCCAGCAGCCGACAGGGGGGTGCTGAAGCTTTCTTT.